This T cell receptor (beta chain) was found in a study of blood T cell repertoires in COVID-19. Study in general: Samples representing acute and convalescent COVID-19 were sourced from the United States, Italy and Spain. In each case, the material was cDNA or gDNA derived from T cells, B-cell-depleted T cells, or PBMCs.

The CDR3 totals 13 residues. V shed 8 bases and J shed 7 bases, with 14 bases lying between them. The germline gives CDR1 MNHNY, CDR2 SVGAGI (reference sequence). Per the study methods: Reference gene primer amplification in the assay estimated nucleated cell counts. Produced via immunoSEQ multiplex PCR; TCRdb's table is partial and in-frame only. D and trimming were read from the DNA, whereas the V and J calls and clone size are those reported in that table. The table lists about 180,000 clones, roughly 78% of them singletons. This clone is a singleton in its sample. This rearrangement joins TRBV6-6 to TRBJ1-4, with D maybe TRBD1 (5 bases). What was sequenced was peripheral blood. The source of this sequence is a man aged 70 or older with active or convalescent COVID-19. The CDR3, as DNA: TGTGCCAGCGGGAGGAACGGGGGTGAAAAACTGTTTTTT. Translated: CASGRNGGEKLFF.